This T cell receptor (beta chain) was sequenced in a study of T cell changes during pregnancy in multiple sclerosis (dated by TCRdb to about 2019). A note on the overall study: The study looked at changes in the T cell repertoire across pregnancy in women with multiple sclerosis.

Trimming at the junction amounts to 6 bases on V and 1 base on J, and the germline ends lie 11 bases apart. For CDR1 and CDR2, the germline V gene (reference sequence) lists LNHDA and SQIVND. CDR3 length: 14 amino acids, cysteine to phenylalanine. The retained sequence is limited to the CDR3, 42 bases, with the frame set at the first base. Library method: the immunoSEQ multiplex PCR assay. TCRdb mirrors the immuneACCESS table, restricted to in-frame sequences. Some clones are absent from its copies; in checked studies, under half trace to an unresolved V gene, and the reason for the others is unknown. Recorded for this sample are 25,000 or so clones; approximately 86% of them occurred a single time. More than 0.95% of the sample is taken by the ten largest. To note about this clone: What antigen it recognizes has not been identified. Qualities for individual bases were not recorded, and no much larger clone is one base off.

The chain is assembled from TRBV19 and TRBJ2-3; the D gene cannot be resolved reliably. The sample was CD4+ T cells from peripheral blood mononuclear cells, taken in the first trimester of pregnancy. The source is a female donor in good health, enrolled as a control in a pregnancy study. The CDR3 has the sequence CASRVESGTDTQYF. At the DNA level, the sequence is TGTGCCAGTAGGGTAGAAAGCGGCACAGATACGCAGTATTTT.